The 21 T cell receptor beta chains below come from one sample, sequenced in a study of CD8 T cells in ankylosing spondylitis. Broader study findings: Blood of patients with ankylosing spondylitis appeared to be characterized by a TCR beta motif of several highly homologous variants.

TCRdb re-called the 5' RACE reads through MiXCR, storing one row per CDR3 protein. This table has about 750,000 distinct CDR3 sequences, 15% to 20% appearing once. For these TCRs, the target antigens are not known. Specimen: blood, either unsorted or a sorted T cell fraction (not recorded which). The receptors stem from a male donor with ankylosing spondylitis.

The chain uses TRBV18 and TRBJ2-1; D ambiguous. The CDR3 is 13 amino acids. Germline V lookup: CDR1 KGHSH, CDR2 LQKENI. The V gene lost 2 bases and the J gene lost 6 bases, with 8 bases spanning the gap. CDR3 coding DNA: TGTGCCAGCTCACCAACCAGCACCAATGAGCAGTTCTTC. Translating gives CASSPTSTNEQFF.

This clonotype was seen only a few times. This chain links TRBV7-9 with TRBJ2-5; D may be TRBD2 (5 bases). The CDR3 spans 14 residues. CDR1 is SEHNR and CDR2 is FQNEAQ in the germline V gene (reference sequence). Deletions cut 2 bases from V and 4 bases from J, with 11 bases between. The CDR3 protein is CASSLRAGGETQYF. The CDR3 region has the DNA TGTGCCAGCAGCTTACGTGCGGGTGGAGAGACCCAGTACTTC.

The chain carries TRBV6-2 or TRBV6-3 and TRBJ1-1; TRBD1 matches 8 bases. The CDR3 is 15 residues long. Trimming removed 6 bases from V and 5 bases from J; junction bases left unmatched: 11. The germline CDR1 and CDR2 sequences are MNHEY and SVGEGT. CDR3 nucleotide sequence: TGTGCCAGCAGCCCACTCTCAGGGGGCTGGACTGAAGCTTTCTTT. Translating it yields CASSPLSGGWTEAFF.

This clonotype showed up many times. The genes are TRBV4-2 and TRBJ1-1; no firm D call. V lost 4 bases and J lost 1, with 16 bases in between. The CDR3 covers 16 residues. Looked up from germline, CDR1 is LGHNA and CDR2 is YNFKEQ. In DNA form, the CDR3 reads TGTGCCAGCAGCCCCGAGGGAACCGCTAGGAACACTGAAGCTTTCTTT. Its protein is CASSPEGTARNTEAFF.

The chain uses TRBV7-2 and TRBJ1-6; possible D gene TRBD1, 6 bases. Germline assignment: CDR1 SGHTA and CDR2 FQGNSA. V was shortened by 7 bases and J by 7 bases, with 11 bases between the two germline ends. The CDR3 has 13 residues. The CDR3 is CASTGQTNSPLHF. The DNA for the CDR3 is TGTGCCAGCACCGGACAGACAAATTCACCCCTCCACTTT. Complete variable domain (other parts from reference TRBV7-2 and TRBJ1-6): GAGVSQSPSNKVTEKGKDVELRCDPISGHTALYWYRQSLGQGLEFLIYFQGNSAPDKSGLPSDRFSAERTGGSVSTLTIQRTQQEDSAVYLCASTGQTNSPLHFGNGTRLTVT.

This clonotype was counted many times. This sequence joins TRBV12-3 or TRBV12-4 and TRBJ2-1; 10 bases map to TRBD2. The CDR3 extends over 14 amino acids. V shed 8 bases, J shed 4 bases, and the junction held 5 bases outside the gene matches. The chain's CDR3 is CASVQRGGYNEQFF. The CDR3 nucleotides read TGTGCCAGCGTCCAGCGGGGGGGATACAATGAGCAGTTCTTC.

The DNA for the CDR3 is TGCAGTGTTAGTGGGACGGTCGAGCAGTACTTC. This encodes CSVSGTVEQYF. This chain uses TRBV20-1 with TRBJ2-7; the D call may be TRBD1 or TRBD2 (5 bases each). CDR1 is DFQATT and CDR2 is SNEGSKA in the germline V gene (reference sequence). CDR3 length equals 11 residues. Trimming pared 7 bases from V and 6 bases from J, leaving 13 bases between.

This clonotype was seen a handful of times. V usage is TRBV5-1 and J usage is TRBJ2-1; 7 bases are a match to TRBD2. The germline V gene has CDR1 SGHRS and CDR2 YFSETQ. After removal of 4 bases from V and 6 bases from J, the junction contained 19 bases not matched to a gene. The length of the CDR3 is 18 residues. CDR3 residues: CASSRPGLTGFSPNEQFF. DNA for the CDR3: TGCGCCAGCAGCCGGCCGGGACTAACTGGGTTCTCACCCAATGAGCAGTTCTTC.

The rearrangement uses TRBV20-1 and TRBJ2-3; D uncertain. The CDR3 consists of 9 residues. Trimming removed 6 bases at V and 9 bases at J, with 7 bases between. Germline CDR1 DFQATT, CDR2 SNEGSKA (reference sequence). The CDR3 DNA is TGCAGTGCCGAATTAACGCAGTATTTT. It codes for CSAELTQYF.

This clonotype has more than one count but fewer than ten. In DNA, the CDR3 is TGTGCCAGCAGTTTCGGGGGGCTTGCAAGAGAGACCCAGTACTTC. It yields the protein CASSFGGLARETQYF. The V gene is TRBV12-3 or TRBV12-4, the J gene TRBJ2-5, with D tentatively TRBD2 (7 bases). V lost 3 bases, J lost 4 bases, and 15 bases lay in between. The CDR3 loop spans 15 amino acids.

CDR3 sequence: CASSWSAVMNTGELFF. Here the CDR3 DNA reads TGTGCCAGCAGCTGGAGCGCGGTCATGAACACCGGGGAGCTGTTTTTT. V gene TRBV7-2 combines with J gene TRBJ2-2; D uncertain. The ends were cut back, 4 bases at V and 1 base at J, with 13 bases in the middle. From germline, CDR1 is SGHTA and CDR2 FQGNSA. This CDR3 contains 16 residues.

The chain employs TRBV5-1 and TRBJ2-7, with D hard to call. Germline V CDR1 and CDR2: SGHRS, YFSETQ. V was trimmed by 0 bases and J by 2 bases, leaving 9 bases between them. The CDR3 contains 14 residues. In nucleotides, the CDR3 is TGCGCCAGCAGCTTGGTGTGGGGTCCCTACGAGCAGTACTTC. Its translation: CASSLVWGPYEQYF. The full variable domain, its missing parts supplied by reference TRBV5-1 and TRBJ2-7, is KAGVTQTPRYLIKTRGQQVTLSCSPISGHRSVSWYQQTPGQGLQFLFEYFSETQRNKGNFPGRFSGRQFSNSRSEMNVSTLELGDSALYLCASSLVWGPYEQYFGPGTRLTVT.

This clonotype came up many times. V is TRBV28 and J is TRBJ1-4, with a possible D match to TRBD1 (5 bases). Germline values: CDR1 MDHEN, CDR2 SYDVKM. The CDR3 covers 15 residues. The germline V and J ends were trimmed by 4 bases and 5 bases, with 14 bases remaining between them. Here the CDR3 DNA reads TGTGCCAGCAGTTCCGGGGGGGACCCCAATGAAAAACTGTTTTTT. It yields the protein CASSSGGDPNEKLFF.

This clonotype was counted between two and nine times. The rearrangement joins TRBV7-9 to TRBJ2-1; D possibly uses TRBD1 or TRBD2 (5 bases each). Germline CDR1 is SEHNR and CDR2 is FQNEAQ (reference sequence). V was cut by 5 bases and J by 5 bases, with 16 bases left in between. The CDR3 contains 15 residues. For the CDR3, the DNA is TGTGCCAGCAGCACAACTACGGGACCCAACAATGAGCAGTTCTTC. Translating gives CASSTTTGPNNEQFF.

This clonotype was seen repeatedly, ten times or more. The J gene is TRBJ1-1, the V gene TRBV12-3 or TRBV12-4, with a possible D match to TRBD1 (5 bases). V was pared by 6 bases and J by 1 base, with 18 bases between. CDR3 size: 16 residues. CDR3 nucleotide sequence: TGTGCCAGCAGGAGGACTCAGGGAGTTGGGAACACTGAAGCTTTCTTT. Translated: CASRRTQGVGNTEAFF.

DNA for the CDR3: TGTGCCAGTAGGATTACCTCAGGGATAATAGCGGCCTACAATGAGCAGTTCTTC. Translated, it gives CASRITSGIIAAYNEQFF. The genes are TRBV19 and TRBJ2-1, with D perhaps matching TRBD2 (6 bases). Between the trimmed V and J ends, which lost 6 bases and 2 bases, there was a span of 23 bases. Per germline, CDR1 LNHDA and CDR2 SQIVND (reference sequence). This CDR3 is built from 18 residues.

J is TRBJ1-2 and V is TRBV29-1; TRBD1 might be the D (5 bases). Trimming removed 2 bases from V and 2 bases from J, with 12 bases in between. CDR3 length equals 14 residues. The V gene's germline CDR1 is SQVTM and CDR2 ANQGSEA. The CDR3 DNA follows: TGCAGCGTTGAAAATAGGGGCCGGAACTATGGCTACACCTTC. It is translated as CSVENRGRNYGYTF.

This clonotype came up a few times. V usage is TRBV20-1 and J usage is TRBJ2-7, with 8 positions matching TRBD2. The CDR3 is 16 amino acids. Germline-derived CDR1 and CDR2 are DFQATT and SNEGSKA (reference sequence). With V trimmed by 4 bases and J by 0 bases, 11 bases remained unmatched. In nucleotides, the CDR3 is TGCAGTGCTACTCCCACACTAGCGGATCGCTCCTACGAGCAGTACTTC. This gives the protein CSATPTLADRSYEQYF.

This sequence joins TRBV15 and TRBJ1-1; D ambiguous. Trimming stripped 0 bases from V and 11 bases from J, with 16 bases between. The CDR3 runs to 14 residues. The germline V gene has CDR1 LNHNV and CDR2 YYDKDF (reference sequence). CDR3 sequence reads: CATSRESHRGVAFF. CDR3 coding DNA: TGTGCCACCAGCAGAGAATCCCACCGCGGCGTGGCTTTCTTT.

The chain recombines TRBV6-4 with TRBJ2-7, with TRBD1 matching 7 bases. V shed 2 bases and J 6 bases; nucleotides not matched to a gene: 13. Per germline, CDR1 MRHNA and CDR2 SNTAGT. CDR3 size: 16 residues. In DNA, the CDR3 is TGTGCCAGCAGTGACCCGGGACAGCCAACACCCTGCGAGCAGTACTTC. Its translation: CASSDPGQPTPCEQYF.

J is TRBJ2-2 and V is TRBV3-1; 8 bases fit TRBD2. Germline V CDR1 and CDR2: LGHDT, YNNKEL (reference sequence). V shed 5 bases, J shed 4 bases, and the junction held 3 bases outside the gene matches. The CDR3 contains 14 residues. The CDR3 sequence: CASSRTSRTGELFF. The CDR3 nucleotides read TGTGCCAGCAGCAGGACTAGCCGCACCGGGGAGCTGTTTTTT.